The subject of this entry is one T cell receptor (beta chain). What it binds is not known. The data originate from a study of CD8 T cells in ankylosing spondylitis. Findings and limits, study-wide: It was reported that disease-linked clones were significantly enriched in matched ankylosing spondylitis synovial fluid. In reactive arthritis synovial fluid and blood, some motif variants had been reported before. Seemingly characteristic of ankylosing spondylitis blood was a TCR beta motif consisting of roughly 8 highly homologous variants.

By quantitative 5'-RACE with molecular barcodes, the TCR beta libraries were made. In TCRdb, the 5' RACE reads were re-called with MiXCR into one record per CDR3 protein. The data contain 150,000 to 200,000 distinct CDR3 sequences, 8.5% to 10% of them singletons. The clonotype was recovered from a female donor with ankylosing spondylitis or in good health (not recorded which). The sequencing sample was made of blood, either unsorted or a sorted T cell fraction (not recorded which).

For the CDR3, the DNA is TGTGCCAGCAGCCTCCACTCAACCGGGAGCACTGAAGCTTTCTTT. It translates to CASSLHSTGSTEAFF. The rearrangement uses TRBV7-9 and TRBJ1-1; D is unresolved. Germline assignment: CDR1 SEHNR and CDR2 FQNEAQ (reference sequence). The CDR3 consists of 15 residues. V dropped 5 bases and J dropped 4 bases, with 17 bases sitting between them.